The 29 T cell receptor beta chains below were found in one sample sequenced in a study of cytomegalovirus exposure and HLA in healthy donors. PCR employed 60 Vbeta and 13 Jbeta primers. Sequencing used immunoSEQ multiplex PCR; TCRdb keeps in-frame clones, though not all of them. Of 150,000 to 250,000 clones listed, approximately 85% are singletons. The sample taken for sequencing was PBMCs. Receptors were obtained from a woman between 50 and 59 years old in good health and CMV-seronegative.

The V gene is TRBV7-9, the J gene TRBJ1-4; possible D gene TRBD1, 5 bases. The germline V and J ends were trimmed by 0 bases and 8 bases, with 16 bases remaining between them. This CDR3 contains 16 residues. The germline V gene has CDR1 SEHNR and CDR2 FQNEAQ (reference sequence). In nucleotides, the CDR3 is TGTGCCAGCAGCTTAGCGGTGGACGGGGGGAAAGAAAAACTGTTTTTT. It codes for CASSLAVDGGKEKLFF.

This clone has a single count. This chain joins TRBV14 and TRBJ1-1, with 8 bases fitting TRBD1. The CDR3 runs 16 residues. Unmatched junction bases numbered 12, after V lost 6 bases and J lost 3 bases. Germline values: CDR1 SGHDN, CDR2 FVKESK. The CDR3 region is CASRGRAGGFYTEAFF. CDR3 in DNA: TGTGCCAGCAGGGGCCGGGCAGGGGGCTTTTACACTGAAGCTTTCTTT.

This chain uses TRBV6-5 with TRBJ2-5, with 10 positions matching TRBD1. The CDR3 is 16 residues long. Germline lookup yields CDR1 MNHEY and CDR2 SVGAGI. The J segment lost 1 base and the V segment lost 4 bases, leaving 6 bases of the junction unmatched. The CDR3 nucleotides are TGTGCCAGCAGTTGGAGGGGGACAGGGGTCCAAGAGACCCAGTACTTC. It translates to CASSWRGTGVQETQYF.

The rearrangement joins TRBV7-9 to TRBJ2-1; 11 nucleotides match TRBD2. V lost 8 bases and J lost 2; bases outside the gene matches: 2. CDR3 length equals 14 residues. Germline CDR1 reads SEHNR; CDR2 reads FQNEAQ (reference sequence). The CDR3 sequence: CASSTSGTYNEQFF. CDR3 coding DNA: TGTGCCAGCTCGACTAGCGGGACCTACAATGAGCAGTTCTTC. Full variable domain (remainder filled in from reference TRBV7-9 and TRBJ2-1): DTGVSQNPRHKITKRGQNVTFRCDPISEHNRLYWYRQTLGQGPEFLTYFQNEAQLEKSRLLSDRFSAERPKGSFSTLEIQRTEQGDSAMYLCASSTSGTYNEQFFGPGTRLTVL.

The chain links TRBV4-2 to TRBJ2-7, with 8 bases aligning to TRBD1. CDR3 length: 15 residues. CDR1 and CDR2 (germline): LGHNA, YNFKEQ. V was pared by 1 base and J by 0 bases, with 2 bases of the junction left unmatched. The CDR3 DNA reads TGTGCCAGCAGCCAAGGACAGGGGATCTCCTACGAGCAGTACTTC. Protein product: CASSQGQGISYEQYF.

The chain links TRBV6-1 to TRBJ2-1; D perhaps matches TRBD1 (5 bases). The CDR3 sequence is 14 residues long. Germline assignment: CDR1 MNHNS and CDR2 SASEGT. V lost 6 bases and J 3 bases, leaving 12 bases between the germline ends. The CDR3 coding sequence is TGTGCCAGCAGCTCTTCAGGGCTCTACAATGAGCAGTTCTTC. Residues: CASSSSGLYNEQFF.

DNA of the CDR3: TGTGCCACCTCGGACAGGGGCAATGAGCAGTTCTTC. It translates to CATSDRGNEQFF. The chain is built from TRBV15 and TRBJ2-1; 9 bases are a match to TRBD1. Germline assignment: CDR1 LNHNV and CDR2 YYDKDF (reference sequence). This CDR3 is 12 amino acids long. Trimming cost V 8 bases and J 6 bases; bases outside gene matches: 2.

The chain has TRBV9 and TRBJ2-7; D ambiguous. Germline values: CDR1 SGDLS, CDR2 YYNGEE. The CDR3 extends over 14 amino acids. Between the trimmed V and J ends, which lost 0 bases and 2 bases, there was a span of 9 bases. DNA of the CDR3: TGTGCCAGCAGCGTAGTGGCGGATACCTACGAGCAGTACTTC. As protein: CASSVVADTYEQYF.

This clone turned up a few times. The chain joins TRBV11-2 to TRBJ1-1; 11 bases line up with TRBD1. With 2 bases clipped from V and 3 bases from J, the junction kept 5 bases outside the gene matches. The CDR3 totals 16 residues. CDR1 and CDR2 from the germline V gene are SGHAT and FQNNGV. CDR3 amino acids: CASSLLSGQGDTEAFF. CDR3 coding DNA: TGTGCCAGCAGCTTATTATCGGGACAGGGGGACACTGAAGCTTTCTTT.

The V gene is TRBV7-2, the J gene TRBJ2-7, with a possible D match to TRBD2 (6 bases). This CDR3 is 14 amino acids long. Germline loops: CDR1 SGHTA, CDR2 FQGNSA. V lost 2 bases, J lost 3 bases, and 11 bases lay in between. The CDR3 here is CASSLRRDVYEQYF. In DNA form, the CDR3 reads TGTGCCAGCAGCTTACGGCGGGACGTCTACGAGCAGTACTTC.

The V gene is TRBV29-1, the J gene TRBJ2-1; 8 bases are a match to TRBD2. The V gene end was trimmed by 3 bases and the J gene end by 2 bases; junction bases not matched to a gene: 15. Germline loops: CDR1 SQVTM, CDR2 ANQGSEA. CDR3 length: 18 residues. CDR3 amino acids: CSVEGRGLSGMTYNEQFF. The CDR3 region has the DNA TGCAGCGTTGAGGGCAGGGGACTTAGCGGGATGACCTACAATGAGCAGTTCTTC.

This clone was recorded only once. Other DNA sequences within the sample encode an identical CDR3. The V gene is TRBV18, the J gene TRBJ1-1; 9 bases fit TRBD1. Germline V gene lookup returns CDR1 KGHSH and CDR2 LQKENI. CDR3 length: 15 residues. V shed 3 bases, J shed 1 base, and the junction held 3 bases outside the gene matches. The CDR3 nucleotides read TGTGCCAGCTCACCTTTACAGGGGGCGAACACTGAAGCTTTCTTT. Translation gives CASSPLQGANTEAFF. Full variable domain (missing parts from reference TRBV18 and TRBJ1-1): NAGVMQNPRHLVRRRGQEARLRCSPMKGHSHVYWYRQLPEEGLKFMVYLQKENIIDESGMPKERFSAEFPKEGPSILRIQQVVRGDSAAYFCASSPLQGANTEAFFGQGTRLTVV.

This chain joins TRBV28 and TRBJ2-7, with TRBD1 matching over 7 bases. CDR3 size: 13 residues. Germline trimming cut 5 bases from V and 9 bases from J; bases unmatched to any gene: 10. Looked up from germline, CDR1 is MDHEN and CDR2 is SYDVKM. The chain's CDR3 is CASSLRQGPWQYF. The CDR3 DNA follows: TGTGCCAGCAGTCTGCGACAGGGCCCATGGCAGTACTTC.

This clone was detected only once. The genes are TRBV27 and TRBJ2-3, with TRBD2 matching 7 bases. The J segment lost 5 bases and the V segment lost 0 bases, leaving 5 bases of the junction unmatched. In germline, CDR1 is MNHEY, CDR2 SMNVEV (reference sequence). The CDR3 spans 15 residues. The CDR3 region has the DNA TGTGCCAGCAGTTTATCCCGACTAGCCGGAGATACGCAGTATTTT. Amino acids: CASSLSRLAGDTQYF.

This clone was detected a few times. CDR3 loop: CASSPTPETGYGYTF. The CDR3 nucleotides read TGTGCCAGCAGCCCAACCCCAGAGACAGGGTATGGCTACACCTTC. The chain carries TRBV6-1 and TRBJ1-2, with 7 positions matching TRBD1. In germline, CDR1 is MNHNS, CDR2 SASEGT. With 6 bases clipped from V and 5 bases from J, the junction kept 12 bases outside the gene matches. The CDR3 is 15 residues long.

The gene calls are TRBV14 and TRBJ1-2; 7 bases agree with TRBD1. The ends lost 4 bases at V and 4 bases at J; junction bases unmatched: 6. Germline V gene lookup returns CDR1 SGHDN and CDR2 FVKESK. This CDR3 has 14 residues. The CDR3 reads CASSPYGTAYGYTF. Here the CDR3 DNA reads TGTGCCAGCAGCCCCTATGGGACAGCCTATGGCTACACCTTC.

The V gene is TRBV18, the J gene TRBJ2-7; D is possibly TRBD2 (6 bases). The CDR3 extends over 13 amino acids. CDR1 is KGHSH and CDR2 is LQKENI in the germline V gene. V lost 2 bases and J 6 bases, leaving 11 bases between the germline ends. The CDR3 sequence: CASSPRGGSEQYF. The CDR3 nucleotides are TGTGCCAGCTCACCAAGGGGAGGAAGCGAGCAGTACTTC.

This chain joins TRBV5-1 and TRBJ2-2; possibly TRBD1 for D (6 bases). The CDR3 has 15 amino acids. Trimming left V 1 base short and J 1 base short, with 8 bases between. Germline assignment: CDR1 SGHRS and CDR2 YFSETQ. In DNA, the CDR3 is TGCGCCAGCAGCTTGAGGGGACAGAACACCGGGGAGCTGTTTTTT. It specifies CASSLRGQNTGELFF.

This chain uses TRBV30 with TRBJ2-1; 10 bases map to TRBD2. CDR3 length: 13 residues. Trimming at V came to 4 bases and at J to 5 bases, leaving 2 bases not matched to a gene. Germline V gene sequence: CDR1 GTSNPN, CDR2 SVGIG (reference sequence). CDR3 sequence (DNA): TGTGCCTGGACTAGCGGGAGTGACAATGAGCAGTTCTTC. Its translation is CAWTSGSDNEQFF.

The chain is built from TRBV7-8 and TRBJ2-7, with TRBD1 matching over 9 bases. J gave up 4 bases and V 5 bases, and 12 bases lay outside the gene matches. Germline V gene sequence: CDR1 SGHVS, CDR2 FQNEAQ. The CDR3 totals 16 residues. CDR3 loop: CASSEGQGTGSYEQYF. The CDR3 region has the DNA TGTGCCAGCAGCGAAGGTCAAGGGACAGGGTCATACGAGCAGTACTTC.

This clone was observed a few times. The chain's CDR3 is CSVIGTSWQQYF. Here the CDR3 DNA reads TGCAGCGTCATTGGGACTTCCTGGCAGCAGTACTTC. V and J are TRBV29-1 and TRBJ2-7; weak D call: TRBD2 (6 bases). V lost 6 bases to trimming and J lost 8 bases, with 17 bases between them. CDR3 length equals 12 residues. The germline V gene has CDR1 SQVTM and CDR2 ANQGSEA.

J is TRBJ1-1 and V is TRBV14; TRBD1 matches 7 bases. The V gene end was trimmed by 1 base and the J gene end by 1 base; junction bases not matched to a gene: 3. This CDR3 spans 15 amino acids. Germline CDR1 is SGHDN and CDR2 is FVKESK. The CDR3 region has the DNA TGTGCCAGCAGCCAAGTACAGGGGAGGAACACTGAAGCTTTCTTT. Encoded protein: CASSQVQGRNTEAFF.

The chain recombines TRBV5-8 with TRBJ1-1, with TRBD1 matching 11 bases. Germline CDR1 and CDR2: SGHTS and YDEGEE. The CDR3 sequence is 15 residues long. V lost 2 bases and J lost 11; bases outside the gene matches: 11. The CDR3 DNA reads TGTGCCAGCAGCTTCCGGACAGGGGGCTCCTGTCGCGCTTTCTTT. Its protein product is CASSFRTGGSCRAFF.

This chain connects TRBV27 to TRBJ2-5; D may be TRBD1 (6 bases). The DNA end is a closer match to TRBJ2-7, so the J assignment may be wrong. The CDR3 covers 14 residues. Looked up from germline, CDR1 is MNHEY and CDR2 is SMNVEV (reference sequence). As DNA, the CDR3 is TGTGCCAGCAGTTTTGACAGGCTCTCCTACGAGCAGTACTTC. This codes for CASSFDRLSYEQYF.

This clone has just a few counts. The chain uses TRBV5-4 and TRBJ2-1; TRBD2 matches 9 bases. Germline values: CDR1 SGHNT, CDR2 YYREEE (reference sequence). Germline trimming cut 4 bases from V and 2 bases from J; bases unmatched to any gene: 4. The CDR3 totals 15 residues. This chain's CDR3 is CASSVSGSPYNEQFF. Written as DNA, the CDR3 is TGTGCCAGCAGCGTTAGCGGGAGCCCCTACAATGAGCAGTTCTTC.

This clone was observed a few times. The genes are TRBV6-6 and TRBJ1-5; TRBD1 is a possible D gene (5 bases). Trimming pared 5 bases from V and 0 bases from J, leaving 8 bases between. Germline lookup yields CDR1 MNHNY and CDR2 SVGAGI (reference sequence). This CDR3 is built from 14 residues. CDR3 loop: CASSRQNSNQPQHF. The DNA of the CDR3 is TGTGCCAGCAGTAGACAGAATAGCAATCAGCCCCAGCATTTT.

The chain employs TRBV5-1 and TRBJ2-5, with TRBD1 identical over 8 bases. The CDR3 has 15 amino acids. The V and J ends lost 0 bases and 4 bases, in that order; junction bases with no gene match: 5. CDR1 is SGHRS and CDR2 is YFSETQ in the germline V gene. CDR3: CASSLDRGARETQYF. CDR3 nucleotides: TGCGCCAGCAGCTTGGACAGGGGGGCCCGAGAGACCCAGTACTTC.

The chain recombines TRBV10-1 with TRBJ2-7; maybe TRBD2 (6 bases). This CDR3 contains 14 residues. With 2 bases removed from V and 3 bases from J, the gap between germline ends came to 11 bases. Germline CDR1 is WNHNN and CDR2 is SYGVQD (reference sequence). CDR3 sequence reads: CASSEKSGLYEQYF. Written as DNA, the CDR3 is TGCGCCAGCAGTGAGAAAAGCGGGCTCTACGAGCAGTACTTC.

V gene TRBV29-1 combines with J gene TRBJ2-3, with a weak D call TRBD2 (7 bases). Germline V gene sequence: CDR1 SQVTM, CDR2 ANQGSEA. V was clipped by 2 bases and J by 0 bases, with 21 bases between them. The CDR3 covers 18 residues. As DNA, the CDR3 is TGCAGCGTTGAAAGGGCTAGGGGGAGGGGTCCTAGCACAGATACGCAGTATTTT. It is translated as CSVERARGRGPSTDTQYF.